Here is one TCR beta chain with its context. Its antigen is not identified. Mismatch with germline at one junction end may stem from a read error. The read stops 3 residues short of the end of the CDR3; the missing end is completed from the germline J gene. Other DNA sequences in the same sample also yield this CDR3. Repertoires were generated with immunoSEQ multiplex PCR, while TCRdb's copy carries only in-frame clones and drops some. In all, the sample yields 31,000 or so clones. Per the germline V gene, CDR1 is GTSNPN and CDR2 is SVGIG (reference sequence). The CDR3 is made up of 17 amino acids. This record comes from a study of T cells in women clearing cervical HPV infection. Study at large: Cases were women with histologically confirmed HPV16-related CIN3 or worse, including 2 invasive cancers. Cases' blood sampling followed lesion detection by median roughly 160 days (90 to 200). With HLA typing for only a few women, HLA confounding remains possible. Study-level points and caveats: Timing of associations relative to infection is unclear; T-cell subsets were not isolated.

The chain carries TRBV30 and TRBJ1-3; 8 bases line up with TRBD1. Sequencing was performed on blood buffy coat. This receptor was taken from a woman aged 18-69 years with a cervical HPV16 infection that either progressed to CIN3+ or cleared (not recorded which). The DNA read from the CDR3 is TGTGCCTGGAAGAAGGGTAGGGACAGGTTCTCTGGAAACACG. Translated, it gives CAWKKGRDRFSGNT. The full CDR3 reads CAWKKGRDRFSGNTIYF.